This T cell receptor (beta chain) is from a study of control samples from healthy donors and cancer patients. This clone was recorded a few times. The V gene end was trimmed by 8 bases and the J gene end by 4 bases; junction bases not matched to a gene: 5. This CDR3 has 13 residues. Germline V gives CDR1 SNHLY, CDR2 FYNNEI. Measured with immunoSEQ multiplex PCR; TCRdb has only the in-frame clones, and not every one. The data contain some 130,000 clones, just under 95% of them singletons. The J gene is TRBJ2-5, the V gene TRBV2, with 9 bases matching TRBD1. This receptor was obtained from a man between 18 and 29 years old in good health. Input material: blood. For the CDR3, the DNA is TGTGCCAGCGGGGGACAGGGAGGAGAGACCCAGTACTTC. It is translated as CASGGQGGETQYF.